This T cell receptor beta chain is from a study of patients and donors after allogeneic stem cell transplantation. MiXCR, applied by TCRdb to the RT-PCR reads, yields one record per CDR3 protein. The sample has about 960,000 distinct CDR3 sequences, roughly 18% seen once. CDR3 length: 14 amino acids. CDR1 is MNHEY, CDR2 SVGAGI, per germline. The germline V and J ends were trimmed by 2 bases and 3 bases, with 11 bases remaining between them. The sequenced sample consisted of blood, either unsorted or a sorted T cell fraction (not recorded which). This chain uses TRBV6-5 with TRBJ2-7; D is ambiguous. This TCR derives from a human donor who was either an allogeneic HSCT recipient or a stem cell or donor lymphocyte infusion donor (not recorded which). It is not recorded whose cells these are; they may come from a transplant donor. CDR3 DNA: TGTGCCAGCAGTTACCAGAAGGACGGCTACGAGCAGTACTTC. Translating it yields CASSYQKDGYEQYF.